These T cell receptor beta chains were read from a single sample in a study of T cells after posttransplantation cyclophosphamide. Assay: immunoSEQ multiplex PCR; the TCRdb copy retains only in-frame clones and omits some. The sample lists roughly 17,000 clones; around four fifths were seen once. The sequenced material came from memory CD4+ T cells sorted from blood. Receptors originate from a man under 40 in good health and a related stem cell transplant donor. The CDR3 runs from the conserved cysteine through the conserved F or W. D genes are given only for firm matches. Expanded clones get a size class; other rows say once, few or many, or leave the size out.

CDR3	DNA	D	J	size	V
CASSGLRDRGPNEQFF	TGTGCCAGCAGCGGCCTGCGGGACAGGGGGCCCAATGAGCAGTTCTTC	TRBD1	TRBJ2-1	.	TRBV7-6
CASSYPWAEQYF	TGTGCCAGCAGCTACCCATGGGCCGAGCAGTACTTC	.	TRBJ2-7	.	TRBV7-2
CASSQGFRGDTQYF	TGTGCCAGCAGCCAAGGATTCCGAGGGGATACGCAGTATTTT	.	TRBJ2-3	.	TRBV7-3
CASSSDTGMRGYTF	TGTGCCAGCAGTTCAGACACAGGGATGAGGGGCTACACCTTC	.	TRBJ1-2	.	TRBV28
CATEGQGDSDTQYF	TGTGCCACCGAAGGACAGGGGGATTCAGATACGCAGTATTTT	TRBD1	TRBJ2-3	.	TRBV6-1
CASSSLITGKGETQYF	TGTGCCAGCAGTTCCCTCATAACAGGGAAGGGGGAGACCCAGTACTTC	.	TRBJ2-5	once	TRBV6-6
CAIGRLAAGDTQYF	TGTGCCATCGGAAGGCTAGCGGCGGGCGATACGCAGTATTTT	TRBD2	TRBJ2-3	.	TRBV10-3
CASSRDPGQGAGEQYF	TGTGCCAGCAGCAGAGATCCGGGACAGGGGGCGGGCGAGCAGTACTTC	TRBD1	TRBJ2-7	.	TRBV9
CASSPPPDRGRMETQYF	TGTGCCAGTAGCCCACCCCCGGACAGGGGTCGCATGGAGACCCAGTACTTC	TRBD1	TRBJ2-5	.	TRBV19
CASSLEAGTYTF	TGTGCCAGCAGCTTGGAGGCAGGAACGTACACCTTC	.	TRBJ1-2	.	TRBV5-4
CASRGLAGGREQYF	TGTGCCAGCAGGGGACTAGCGGGGGGGCGTGAGCAGTACTTC	TRBD2	TRBJ2-7	.	TRBV2
CASSVTGPGGPPQHF	TGTGCCAGTAGTGTAACAGGACCCGGCGGTCCGCCCCAGCATTTT	.	TRBJ1-5	.	TRBV19
CASSIRQGRNEKLFF	TGTGCCAGTAGTATTAGACAGGGGAGAAATGAAAAACTGTTTTTT	TRBD1	TRBJ1-4	.	TRBV19
CASIQGETQYF	TGTGCCAGCATCCAGGGAGAGACCCAGTACTTC	.	TRBJ2-5	.	TRBV6-5
CASSGTGRDEQYF	TGTGCCAGCAGTGGGACAGGGCGCGACGAGCAGTACTTC	TRBD1	TRBJ2-7	.	TRBV28
CASRKTGENYEQYF	TGTGCCAGCAGAAAGACAGGGGAAAACTACGAGCAGTACTTC	TRBD1	TRBJ2-7	.	TRBV25-1
CASSMAGALRYTQYF	TGTGCCAGTAGTATGGCAGGTGCCCTCCGATATACGCAGTATTTT	.	TRBJ2-3	.	TRBV19
CASSPRGPDTQYF	TGTGCCAGCAGCCCGCGGGGCCCAGATACGCAGTATTTT	.	TRBJ2-3	.	TRBV7-9
CASSSGQVNTGELFF	TGTGCCAGCAGCAGCGGACAGGTCAACACCGGGGAGCTGTTTTTT	TRBD1	TRBJ2-2	.	TRBV11-2
CASSQRLLREQFF	TGTGCCAGCAGCCAAAGATTGCTCAGGGAGCAGTTCTTC	.	TRBJ2-1	.	TRBV14
CASSLVLWRLAGVNNEQFF	TGTGCCAGCAGCTTAGTTCTGTGGCGGCTAGCGGGGGTTAACAATGAGCAGTTCTTC	TRBD2	TRBJ2-1	.	TRBV11-2
CASKKDRVLETQYF	TGTGCCAGCAAGAAGGACAGGGTGTTAGAGACCCAGTACTTC	TRBD1	TRBJ2-5	.	TRBV6-1
CATSIEGGPSYEQYF	TGTGCCACCAGCATAGAGGGGGGTCCCTCCTACGAGCAGTACTTC	.	TRBJ2-7	.	TRBV15
CASSLGTGFQPQHF	TGTGCCAGCAGCCTAGGGACAGGGTTTCAGCCCCAGCATTTT	TRBD1	TRBJ1-5	.	TRBV7-2
CASSADLAGSYEQYF	TGTGCCAGCAGCGCTGACCTAGCGGGGTCCTACGAGCAGTACTTC	TRBD2	TRBJ2-7	.	TRBV9
CASSPGNSGANVLTF	TGTGCCAGTAGCCCGGGGAACTCTGGGGCCAACGTCCTGACTTTC	.	TRBJ2-6	.	TRBV19
CASSPLGSGASTGTQYF	TGCGCCAGCAGCCCGCTTGGAAGCGGGGCTAGCACAGGTACGCAGTATTTT	TRBD2	TRBJ2-3	.	TRBV4-1
CASSKNRGGGETQYF	TGTGCCAGTAGTAAGAACAGGGGCGGGGGGGAGACCCAGTACTTC	.	TRBJ2-5	.	TRBV19
CASSQGIVGTEAFF	TGTGCCAGCAGTCAGGGTATAGTGGGCACTGAAGCTTTCTTT	.	TRBJ1-1	.	TRBV6-1
CASSPQREGGYTF	TGTGCCAGCTCACCCCAGAGGGAAGGAGGCTACACCTTC	.	TRBJ1-2	.	TRBV18
CASSLSTGGNTEAFF	TGTGCCAGCAGTTTATCGACAGGGGGCAACACTGAAGCTTTCTTT	TRBD1	TRBJ1-1	few	TRBV27
CASSEGESYNEQFF	TGTGCCAGCTCCGAGGGGGAGTCTTACAATGAGCAGTTCTTC	.	TRBJ2-1	once	TRBV6-1
CASSGGSGGANEQFF	TGTGCCAGCAGTGGGGGCAGCGGGGGGGCCAATGAGCAGTTCTTC	TRBD2	TRBJ2-1	.	TRBV2
CATSGPGQGMSTGELFF	TGTGCCACCAGCGGACCGGGACAGGGGATGAGCACCGGGGAGCTGTTTTTT	TRBD1	TRBJ2-2	.	TRBV15
CASSFGTLNTEAFF	TGTGCCAGCAGCTTTGGGACACTGAACACTGAAGCTTTCTTT	.	TRBJ1-1	.	TRBV11-1
CASSSYQGAGEQYF	TGTGCCAGCAGTTCGTACCAGGGGGCAGGCGAGCAGTACTTC	TRBD1	TRBJ2-7	.	TRBV6-5
CASSEGRGSTDTQYF	TGTGCCAGCAGTGAGGGCCGGGGGAGCACAGATACGCAGTATTTT	.	TRBJ2-3	.	TRBV2
CASRAGGPYSTDTQYF	TGTGCCAGCAGGGCGGGGGGGCCTTATAGCACAGATACGCAGTATTTT	TRBD2	TRBJ2-3	.	TRBV27
CSVEGTASYEQYF	TGCAGCGTTGAAGGTACAGCCTCCTACGAGCAGTACTTC	.	TRBJ2-7	.	TRBV29-1
CASSPARAPGTEAFF	TGCGCCAGCAGCCCGGCCAGGGCCCCCGGTACTGAAGCTTTCTTT	.	TRBJ1-1	.	TRBV5-1
CASSIVRPPGAYEQYF	TGTGCCAGTAGTATCGTCAGACCCCCAGGGGCCTACGAGCAGTACTTC	.	TRBJ2-7	.	TRBV19
CASAYTENTEAFF	TGTGCTAGTGCCTATACAGAGAACACTGAAGCTTTCTTT	.	TRBJ1-1	.	TRBV12-5
CASRDRGRNSPLHF	TGTGCCAGCAGAGACAGGGGGCGGAATTCACCCCTCCACTTT	TRBD1	TRBJ1-6	medium-sized	TRBV2
CASSLARTSGNTGELFF	TGTGCCAGCAGCTTAGCTCGGACTAGCGGGAACACCGGGGAGCTGTTTTTT	TRBD2	TRBJ2-2	.	TRBV7-9
CASSWTPTGTGEQYF	TGTGCCAGCAGCTGGACCCCGACAGGGACTGGTGAGCAGTACTTC	.	TRBJ2-7	.	TRBV14
CSAVPQETQYF	TGCAGCGCAGTCCCGCAAGAGACCCAGTACTTC	.	TRBJ2-5	.	TRBV29-1
CASSLVSTGELFF	TGTGCCAGCAGCCTTGTTTCCACCGGGGAGCTGTTTTTT	.	TRBJ2-2	.	TRBV9
CASSQAGTTTQYF	TGCGCCAGCAGCCAGGCCGGGACTACTACGCAGTATTTT	TRBD2	TRBJ2-3	.	TRBV4-3
CASSETGTEAFF	TGTGCCAGCAGCGAAACGGGCACTGAAGCTTTCTTT	.	TRBJ1-1	.	TRBV6-5
CASSVGVGEGTDTQYF	TGTGCCAGCAGCGTAGGCGTGGGAGAAGGCACAGATACGCAGTATTTT	.	TRBJ2-3	.	TRBV9
CAIRTGGGEKLFF	TGTGCCATCCGGACAGGGGGGGGTGAAAAACTGTTTTTT	TRBD1	TRBJ1-4	.	TRBV6-1